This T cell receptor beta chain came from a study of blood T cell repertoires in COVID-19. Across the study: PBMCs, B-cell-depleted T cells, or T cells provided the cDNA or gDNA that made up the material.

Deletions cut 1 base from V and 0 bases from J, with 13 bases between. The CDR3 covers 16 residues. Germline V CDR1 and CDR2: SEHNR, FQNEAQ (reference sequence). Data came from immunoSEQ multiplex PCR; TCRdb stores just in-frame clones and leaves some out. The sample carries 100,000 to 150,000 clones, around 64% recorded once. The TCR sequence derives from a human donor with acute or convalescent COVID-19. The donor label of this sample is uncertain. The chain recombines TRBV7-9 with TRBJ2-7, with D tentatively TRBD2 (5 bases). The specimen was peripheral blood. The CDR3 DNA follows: TGTGCCAGCAGCTTAGGAGGACTCCGGAGCTCCTACGAGCAGTACTTC. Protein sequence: CASSLGGLRSSYEQYF.